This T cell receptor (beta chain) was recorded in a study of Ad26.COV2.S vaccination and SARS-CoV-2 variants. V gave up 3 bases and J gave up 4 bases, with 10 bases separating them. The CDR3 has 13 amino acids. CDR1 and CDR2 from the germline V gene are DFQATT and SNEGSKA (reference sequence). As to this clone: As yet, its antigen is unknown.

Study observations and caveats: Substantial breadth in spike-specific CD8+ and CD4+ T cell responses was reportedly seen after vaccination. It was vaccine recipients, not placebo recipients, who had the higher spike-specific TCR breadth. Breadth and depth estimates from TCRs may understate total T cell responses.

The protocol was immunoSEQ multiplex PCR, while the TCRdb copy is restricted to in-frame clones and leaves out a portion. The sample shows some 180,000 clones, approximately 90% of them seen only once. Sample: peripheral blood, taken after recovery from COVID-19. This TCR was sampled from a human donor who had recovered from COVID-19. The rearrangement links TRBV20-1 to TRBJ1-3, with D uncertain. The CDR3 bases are TGCAGTGCTAGTCTTCCGGGGGGAAACACCATATATTTT. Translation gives CSASLPGGNTIYF.